This T cell receptor beta chain was identified during a study of technical replicates of blood from several donors. This clone showed up just once. Profiling relied on immunoSEQ multiplex PCR, and the TCRdb table lists in-frame clones only, not all of them. The sample includes approximately 100,000 clones, under 96% seen only once; the top ten take 0.21%. Germline V CDR1 and CDR2: MNHEY, SMNVEV (reference sequence). V was pared by 5 bases and J by 1 base, with 14 bases of the junction left unmatched. This CDR3 region has 18 residues. The clonotype was recovered from a human donor in good health. Sequenced material: T cells isolated from PBMCs. This chain joins TRBV27 and TRBJ2-5; 9 bases match TRBD2. In DNA form, the CDR3 reads TGTGCCAGCAGTCGCGGGGGGGGCTTAGCGGGGATCCAAGAGACCCAGTACTTC. As protein: CASSRGGGLAGIQETQYF.